Reported below is one T cell receptor beta chain. Trimming took 0 bases from V and 5 from J, leaving 17 bases between them. The germline CDR1 and CDR2 sequences are SGHDT and YYEEEE. This CDR3 has 16 residues. The sample originates from a study of blood T cell repertoires in COVID-19. Using immunoSEQ multiplex PCR, the repertoire was profiled, and TCRdb retains in-frame clones only, with some absent. The top ten hold about 3.3% of the sample, which has around 190,000 clones, 80% to 85% seen once. The sample taken for sequencing was PBMCs or T cells enriched from blood (not recorded which). This clonotype originated in a woman in her 30s who had been exposed to COVID-19. The chain employs TRBV5-6 and TRBJ2-5; maybe TRBD2 (7 bases). The CDR3 bases are TGTGCCAGCAGCTTGGTCCGTGCGGGGGCCGGGGAGACCCAGTACTTC. This gives the protein CASSLVRAGAGETQYF.